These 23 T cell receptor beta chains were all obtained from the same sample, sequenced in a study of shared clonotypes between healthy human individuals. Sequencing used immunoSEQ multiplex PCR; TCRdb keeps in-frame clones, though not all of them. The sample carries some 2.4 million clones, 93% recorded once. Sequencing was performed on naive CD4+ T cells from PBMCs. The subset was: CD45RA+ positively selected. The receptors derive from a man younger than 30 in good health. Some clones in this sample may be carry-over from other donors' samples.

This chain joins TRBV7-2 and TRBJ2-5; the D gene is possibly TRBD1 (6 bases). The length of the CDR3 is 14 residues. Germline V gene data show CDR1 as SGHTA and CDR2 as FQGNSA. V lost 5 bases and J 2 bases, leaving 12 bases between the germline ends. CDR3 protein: CASSPQGVQETQYF. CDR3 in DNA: TGTGCCAGCAGCCCACAGGGAGTTCAAGAGACCCAGTACTTC.

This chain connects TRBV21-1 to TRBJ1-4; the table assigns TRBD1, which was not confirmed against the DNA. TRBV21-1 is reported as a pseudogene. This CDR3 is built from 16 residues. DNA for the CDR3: TGTGCCAGCAGCCTTCCAACGACAGTCACTAATGAAAAACTGTTTTTT. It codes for CASSLPTTVTNEKLFF.

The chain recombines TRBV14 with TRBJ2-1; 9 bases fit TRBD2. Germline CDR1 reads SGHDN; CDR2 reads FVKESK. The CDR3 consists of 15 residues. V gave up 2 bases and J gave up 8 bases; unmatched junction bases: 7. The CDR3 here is CASSQLAGGPDEQFF. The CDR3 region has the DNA TGTGCCAGCAGCCAATTGGCGGGAGGGCCAGATGAGCAGTTCTTC. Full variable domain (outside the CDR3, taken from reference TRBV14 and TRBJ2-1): EAGVTQFPSHSVIEKGQTVTLRCDPISGHDNLYWYRRVMGKEIKFLLHFVKESKQDESGMPNNRFLAERTGGTYSTLKVQPAELEDSGVYFCASSQLAGGPDEQFFGPGTRLTVL.

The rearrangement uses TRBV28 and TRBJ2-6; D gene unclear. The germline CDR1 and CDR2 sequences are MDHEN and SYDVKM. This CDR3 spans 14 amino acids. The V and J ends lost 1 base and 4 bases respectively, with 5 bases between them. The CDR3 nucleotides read TGTGCCAGCAGTTTATTTCCAGGGGCCAACGTCCTGACTTTC. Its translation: CASSLFPGANVLTF.

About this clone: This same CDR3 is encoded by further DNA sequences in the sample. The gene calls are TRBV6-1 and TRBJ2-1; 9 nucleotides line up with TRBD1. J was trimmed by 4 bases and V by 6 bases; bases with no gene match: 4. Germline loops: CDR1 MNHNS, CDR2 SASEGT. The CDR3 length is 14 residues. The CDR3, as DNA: TGTGCCAGCAGCAGGGACAGGGTATACAATGAGCAGTTCTTC. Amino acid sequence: CASSRDRVYNEQFF.

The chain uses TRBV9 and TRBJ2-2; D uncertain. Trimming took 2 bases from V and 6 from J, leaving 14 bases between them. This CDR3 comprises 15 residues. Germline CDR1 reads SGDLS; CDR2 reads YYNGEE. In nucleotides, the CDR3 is TGTGCCAGCAGCGTCCGAGACGCCGGGCCCGGGGAGCTGTTTTTT. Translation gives CASSVRDAGPGELFF.

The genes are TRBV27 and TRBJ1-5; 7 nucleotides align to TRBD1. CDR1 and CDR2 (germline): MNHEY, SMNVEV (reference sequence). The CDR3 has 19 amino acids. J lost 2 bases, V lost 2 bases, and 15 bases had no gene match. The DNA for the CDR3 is TGTGCCAGCAGTTTAAGGGGGCTACGGACCGGCGTCGGCAATCAGCCCCAGCATTTT. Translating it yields CASSLRGLRTGVGNQPQHF.

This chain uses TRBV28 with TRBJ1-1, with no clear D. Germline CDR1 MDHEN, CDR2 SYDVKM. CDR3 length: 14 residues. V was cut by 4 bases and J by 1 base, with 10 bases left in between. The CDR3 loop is CASSYGLRNTEAFF. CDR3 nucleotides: TGTGCCAGCAGTTATGGACTGAGGAACACTGAAGCTTTCTTT. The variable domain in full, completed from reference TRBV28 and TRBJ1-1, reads DVKVTQSSRYLVKRTGEKVFLECVQDMDHENMFWYRQDPGLGLRLIYFSYDVKMKEKGDIPEGYSVSREKKERFSLILESASTNQTSMYLCASSYGLRNTEAFFGQGTRLTVV.

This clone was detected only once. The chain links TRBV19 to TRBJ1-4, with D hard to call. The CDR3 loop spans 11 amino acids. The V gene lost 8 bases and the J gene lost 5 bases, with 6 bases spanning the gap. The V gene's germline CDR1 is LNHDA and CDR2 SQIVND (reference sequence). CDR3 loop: CASHGNEKLFF. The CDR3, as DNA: TGTGCCAGTCACGGGAATGAAAAACTGTTTTTT.

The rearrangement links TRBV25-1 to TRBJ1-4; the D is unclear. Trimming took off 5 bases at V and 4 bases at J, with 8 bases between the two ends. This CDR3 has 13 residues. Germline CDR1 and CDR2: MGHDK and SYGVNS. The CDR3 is CASSLGSNEKLFF. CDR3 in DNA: TGTGCCAGCAGTCTCGGCAGTAATGAAAAACTGTTTTTT.

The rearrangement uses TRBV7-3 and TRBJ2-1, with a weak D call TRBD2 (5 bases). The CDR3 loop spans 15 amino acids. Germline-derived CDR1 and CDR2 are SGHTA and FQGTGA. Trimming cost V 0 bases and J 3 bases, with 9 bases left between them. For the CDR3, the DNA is TGTGCCAGCAGCTTAACGGGAGTCGTCTACAATGAGCAGTTCTTC. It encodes CASSLTGVVYNEQFF.

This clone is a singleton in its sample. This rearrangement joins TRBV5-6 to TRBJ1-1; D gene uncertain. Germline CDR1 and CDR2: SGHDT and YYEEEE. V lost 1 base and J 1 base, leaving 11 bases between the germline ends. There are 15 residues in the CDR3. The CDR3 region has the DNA TGTGCCAGCAGCTTGCAGAACAGACCGAACACTGAAGCTTTCTTT. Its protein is CASSLQNRPNTEAFF.

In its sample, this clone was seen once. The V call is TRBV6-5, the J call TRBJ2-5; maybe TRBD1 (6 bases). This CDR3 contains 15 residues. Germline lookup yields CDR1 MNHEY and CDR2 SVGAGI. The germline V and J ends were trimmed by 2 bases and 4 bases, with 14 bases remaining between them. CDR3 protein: CASSYARGSGETQYF. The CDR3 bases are TGTGCCAGCAGTTACGCGAGGGGGTCAGGAGAGACCCAGTACTTC.

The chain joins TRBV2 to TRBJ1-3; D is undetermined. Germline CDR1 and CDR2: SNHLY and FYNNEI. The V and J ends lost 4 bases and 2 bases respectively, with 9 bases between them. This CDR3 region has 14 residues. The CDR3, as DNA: TGTGCCAGCAGTGCGTCACAGACTGGAAACACCATATATTTT. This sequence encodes CASSASQTGNTIYF.

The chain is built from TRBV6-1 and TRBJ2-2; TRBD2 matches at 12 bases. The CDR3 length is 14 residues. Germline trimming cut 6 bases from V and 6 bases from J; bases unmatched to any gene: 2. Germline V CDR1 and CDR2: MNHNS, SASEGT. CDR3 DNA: TGTGCCAGCAGACTAGCGGGAGGACCCGGGGAGCTGTTTTTT. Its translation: CASRLAGGPGELFF.

In DNA, the CDR3 is TGTGCCAGCAGCCTAAGCCTGACTAGCGGGGCCTACGAGCAGTACTTC. Its translation is CASSLSLTSGAYEQYF. This chain connects TRBV7-9 to TRBJ2-7, with TRBD2 identical over 11 bases. J gave up 2 bases and V 5 bases, and 8 bases lay outside the gene matches. The CDR3 is made up of 16 amino acids. The V gene's germline CDR1 is SEHNR and CDR2 FQNEAQ (reference sequence). Full variable domain (missing parts from reference TRBV7-9 and TRBJ2-7): DTGVSQNPRHKITKRGQNVTFRCDPISEHNRLYWYRQTLGQGPEFLTYFQNEAQLEKSRLLSDRFSAERPKGSFSTLEIQRTEQGDSAMYLCASSLSLTSGAYEQYFGPGTRLTVT.

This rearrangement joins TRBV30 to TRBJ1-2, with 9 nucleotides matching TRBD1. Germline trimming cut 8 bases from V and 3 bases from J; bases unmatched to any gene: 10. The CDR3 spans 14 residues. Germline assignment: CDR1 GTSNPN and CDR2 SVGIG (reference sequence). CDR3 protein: CATGTGTGDYGYTF. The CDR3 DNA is TGTGCCACCGGGACAGGGACGGGGGACTATGGCTACACCTTC.

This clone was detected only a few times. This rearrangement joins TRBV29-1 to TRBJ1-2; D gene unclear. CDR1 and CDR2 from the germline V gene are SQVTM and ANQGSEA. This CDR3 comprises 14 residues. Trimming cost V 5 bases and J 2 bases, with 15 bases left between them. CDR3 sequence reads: CSVLGSFSNYGYTF. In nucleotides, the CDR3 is TGCAGCGTTTTAGGCAGCTTCTCGAACTATGGCTACACCTTC.

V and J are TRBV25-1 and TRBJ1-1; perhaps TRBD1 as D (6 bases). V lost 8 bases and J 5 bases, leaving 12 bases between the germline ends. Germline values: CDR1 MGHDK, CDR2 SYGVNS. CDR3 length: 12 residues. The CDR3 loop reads CASRRGTTEAFF. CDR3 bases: TGTGCCAGCCGACGCGGGACAACTGAAGCTTTCTTT.

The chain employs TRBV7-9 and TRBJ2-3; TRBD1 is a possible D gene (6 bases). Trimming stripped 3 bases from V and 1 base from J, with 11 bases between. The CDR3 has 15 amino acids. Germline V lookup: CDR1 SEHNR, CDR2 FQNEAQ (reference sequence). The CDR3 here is CASSFDRWGTDTQYF. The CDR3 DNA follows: TGTGCCAGCAGCTTCGACAGGTGGGGCACAGATACGCAGTATTTT.

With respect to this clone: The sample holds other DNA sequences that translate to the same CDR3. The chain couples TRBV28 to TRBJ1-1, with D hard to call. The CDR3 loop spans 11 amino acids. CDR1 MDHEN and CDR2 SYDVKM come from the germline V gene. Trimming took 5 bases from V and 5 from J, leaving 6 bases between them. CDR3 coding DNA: TGTGCCAGCAGTCTCGCTACTGAAGCTTTCTTT. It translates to CASSLATEAFF.

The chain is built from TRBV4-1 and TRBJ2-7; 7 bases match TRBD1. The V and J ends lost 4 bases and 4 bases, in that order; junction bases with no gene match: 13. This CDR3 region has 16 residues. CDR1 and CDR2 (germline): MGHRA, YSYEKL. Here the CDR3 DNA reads TGCGCCAGCAGCCGCCTACCGGGACAGAGCTTTTACGAGCAGTACTTC. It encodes CASSRLPGQSFYEQYF.

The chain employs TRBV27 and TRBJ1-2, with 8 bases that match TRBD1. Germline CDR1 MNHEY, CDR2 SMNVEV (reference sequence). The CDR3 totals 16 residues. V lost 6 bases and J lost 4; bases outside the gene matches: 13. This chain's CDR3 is CASSPEGQGRIYGYTF. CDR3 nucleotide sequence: TGTGCCAGCAGCCCCGAAGGACAGGGTAGAATCTATGGCTACACCTTC.